This T cell receptor (beta chain) was sequenced for a study of blood T cell repertoires in COVID-19 (dated by TCRdb to 2020 to 2022). Broadly, across the study: Collaborator samples came from the United States, Italy and Spain and covered acute and convalescent phases of COVID-19. The prospective study material was composed of cDNA or gDNA derived from T cells, B-cell-depleted T cells, or PBMCs. Deeply sampled blood TCRbeta repertoires from subjects exposed to, actively infected with, or recovered from COVID-19 were included in the dataset. The repertoires were made available in a free public database intended to serve as a resource for research on the immune response to SARS-CoV-2. Samples were obtained from the ongoing ImmuneRACE study (first 160 participants) and from about 1,300 subjects provided by 6 global collaborators. A de-identified subject ID, COVID-19 status, age in years and sex were almost always included in the sample metadata. Where available, HLA class I and class II types were taken from metadata supplied by the sample provider and were not determined by assay-based typing. Overall study results and their limits: The amount of clinical and demographic metadata varied by source and participant and was provided uncurated.

Whole blood was collected in K2EDTA tubes by collaborating institutions according to the institutions' own protocols. For TCRbeta analysis, collaborators shipped samples as frozen whole blood, isolated PBMCs, or DNA extracted from either of those sample types. Reading from cysteine to phenylalanine, the CDR3 counts 14 amino acids. The CDR3 DNA has 42 bases and is translated from base 1. CDR1 and CDR2 are read off the germline V gene as SGHAT and FQNNGV. Deletion took 5 bases off V and 4 bases off J, with a span of 14 bases between the germline ends. Points on this clone: Its antigen is still unknown. No base quality values were provided; no much bigger clone lies one nucleotide off.

TCRbeta CDR3 regions were amplified from genomic DNA by means of the immunoSEQ Assay, a bias-controlled multiplex PCR. As for how the authors treated the data: The number of nucleated cells in each sample was estimated from the amplification of reference gene primers within the assay. To quantify the absolute abundance of each unique TCRbeta CDR3 rearrangement, sequence reads were collapsed and filtered. For each sample, productive Simpson clonality was calculated as the square root of Simpson's diversity index across productive rearrangements. In TCRdb, the immuneACCESS table is reduced to in-frame sequences with V and J assigned. These tables do not hold every clone; where another copy was compared, an unresolved V gene accounts for under half, and the others remain unexplained. V, J and clone size derive from that table, while D and trimming were established from the DNA sequence. This sample holds about 240,000 clones; around 83% were observed only once. In total, the top ten clones hold 12% of the sample.

This receptor was obtained from a woman aged 55-69 years with active or convalescent COVID-19. Source material: peripheral blood. The sequence joins TRBV11-2 to TRBJ1-2, with the D gene too uncertain to name. The base sequence is TGTGCCAGCAGCCCGCCCGGAGGTGCCTATGGCTACACCTTC. Translation gives CASSPPGGAYGYTF.